This is a list of T cell receptor beta chains from one sample in a study of OX40 agonist ivuxolimab in advanced cancers. Assay: immunoSEQ multiplex PCR; the TCRdb copy retains only in-frame clones and omits some. The sample has around 67,000 clones, 80% seen once. The sample in question was CD4+ or CD8+ T cells sorted from blood, obtained in a trial of the OX40 agonist ivuxolimab. The receptors were gathered from an adult with an advanced solid tumor such as melanoma, head and neck, liver or kidney cancer. The CDR3 runs from the conserved cysteine through the conserved F or W. A D gene is named only where the DNA matches it firmly. Not all rows give a size; the values are once, few, many and, for expanded clones, a class.

-,TRBJ2-7,TRBV2,TRBD1,CASSRQGDYEQYF,TGTGCCAGCAGTCGACAGGGGGACTACGAGCAGTACTTC
few,TRBJ1-5,TRBV2,TRBD1,CASSESPGGIPQHF,TGTGCCAGCAGTGAATCTCCAGGGGGCATACCCCAGCATTTT
-,TRBJ2-2,TRBV10-3,-,CASTGTDNTGELFF,TGTGCCAGTACCGGGACTGACAACACCGGGGAGCTGTTTTTT
-,TRBJ2-2,TRBV14,TRBD2,CASSQEWLAGYNTGELFF,TGTGCCAGCAGCCAAGAGTGGCTAGCGGGATATAACACCGGGGAGCTGTTTTTT
-,TRBJ2-2,TRBV6-6,-,CASRYTGELFF,TGTGCCAGCCGATACACCGGGGAGCTGTTTTTT
-,TRBJ1-2,TRBV7-2,TRBD1,CASSFKGQAGYGYTF,TGTGCCAGCAGCTTTAAGGGACAGGCGGGTTATGGCTACACCTTC
-,TRBJ2-7,TRBV6-5,TRBD2,CASSRSGRGYEQYF,TGTGCCAGCAGCCGTAGCGGGAGGGGGTACGAGCAGTACTTC
-,TRBJ1-4,TRBV7-2,TRBD1,CASSLRDRGLEKLFF,TGTGCCAGCAGCCTCCGGGACAGGGGGCTTGAAAAACTGTTTTTT
-,TRBJ2-1,TRBV7-2,TRBD2,CASSAGLAGGPPGEQFF,TGTGCCAGCAGCGCCGGACTAGCGGGAGGGCCTCCTGGGGAGCAGTTCTTC
-,TRBJ2-7,TRBV28,-,CASSLIQVHYEQYF,TGTGCCAGCAGTTTAATACAGGTGCACTACGAGCAGTACTTC
-,TRBJ1-2,TRBV27,-,CASSWTVNYGYTF,TGTGCCAGCAGTTGGACAGTTAACTATGGCTACACCTTC
-,TRBJ2-3,TRBV29-1,-,CSAQIPPDTQYF,TGCAGCGCCCAAATCCCCCCAGATACGCAGTATTTT
-,TRBJ1-3,TRBV7-3,TRBD1,CASSPGGPGNTIYF,TGTGCCAGCAGCCCAGGGGGGCCTGGAAACACCATATATTTT
-,TRBJ2-5,TRBV7-2,TRBD2,CASSLWGSLGGGETQYF,TGTGCCAGCAGCTTATGGGGAAGTTTGGGGGGAGGGGAGACCCAGTACTTC
-,TRBJ2-3,TRBV2,-,CASSPEQAGNTDTQYF,TGTGCCAGCAGCCCCGAGCAGGCGGGAAACACAGATACGCAGTATTTT
-,TRBJ1-4,TRBV10-1,-,CASSDSSGWEKLFF,TGCGCCAGCAGTGACAGCAGCGGGTGGGAAAAACTGTTTTTT
-,TRBJ2-2,TRBV2,TRBD1,CASSWTGETGELFF,TGTGCCAGCAGTTGGACAGGGGAGACCGGGGAGCTGTTTTTT
-,TRBJ2-5,TRBV18,-,CASSPGGPGETQYF,TGTGCCAGCTCACCCGGGGGACCCGGGGAGACCCAGTACTTC
-,TRBJ1-5,TRBV6-1,-,CASSDVFASNQPQHF,TGTGCCAGCAGTGATGTTTTCGCCTCCAATCAGCCCCAGCATTTT
-,TRBJ2-5,TRBV28,-,CASSLWVGETQYF,TGTGCCAGCAGTTTGTGGGTTGGAGAGACCCAGTACTTC
-,TRBJ2-4,TRBV2,TRBD1,CASTPGTGGAIQYF,TGTGCCAGCACCCCTGGGACAGGGGGCGCCATTCAGTACTTC
-,TRBJ2-2,TRBV28,TRBD1,CASRGGRQGAYGELFF,TGTGCCAGCAGAGGGGGTCGACAGGGGGCTTATGGGGAGCTGTTTTTT
-,TRBJ1-1,TRBV7-8,-,CASSYRGTGASEAFF,TGTGCCAGCAGCTACCGGGGCACCGGGGCGAGTGAAGCTTTCTTT
-,TRBJ2-4,TRBV2,-,CASSDSTGAKNIQYF,TGTGCCAGCAGTGACAGCACGGGGGCCAAAAACATTCAGTACTTC
-,TRBJ2-2,TRBV11-3,-,CASSLSRGSGELFF,TGTGCCAGCAGCCTATCTAGGGGGTCCGGGGAGCTGTTTTTT
-,TRBJ1-6,TRBV10-3,-,CAISGQDNSPLHF,TGTGCCATCAGTGGACAAGATAATTCACCCCTCCACTTT
-,TRBJ1-2,TRBV5-1,-,CASSLAGQAYGYTF,TGCGCCAGCAGCTTGGCCGGGCAGGCCTATGGCTACACCTTC
-,TRBJ2-5,TRBV28,-,CAAGDSETQYF,TGTGCAGCAGGGGATAGTGAGACCCAGTACTTC
-,TRBJ1-1,TRBV2,-,CASRGGGTEAFF,TGTGCCAGCAGGGGCGGGGGCACTGAAGCTTTCTTT
-,TRBJ2-1,TRBV30,-,CAWSVNRVNEQFF,TGTGCCTGGAGTGTAAATCGGGTCAATGAGCAGTTCTTC
once,TRBJ2-7,TRBV6-1,-,CASRRTQDAYEQYF,TGTGCCAGCAGGAGGACCCAGGACGCATACGAGCAGTACTTC
-,TRBJ1-1,TRBV19,-,CASTRTERNTEAFF,TGTGCCAGTACAAGGACGGAAAGAAACACTGAAGCTTTCTTT
-,TRBJ2-5,TRBV2,-,CASMVLGGETQYF,TGTGCCAGCATGGTCCTAGGGGGGGAGACCCAGTACTTC
-,TRBJ1-2,TRBV6-6,-,CASSPGSGGYTF,TGTGCCAGCAGCCCGGGGTCCGGAGGCTACACCTTC
-,TRBJ2-7,TRBV28,-,CASSPRSRGSDYEQYF,TGTGCCAGCAGCCCGAGATCGAGAGGTAGCGACTACGAGCAGTACTTC
-,TRBJ2-5,TRBV7-6,TRBD2,CASSRGTSGGETQYF,TGTGCCAGCAGCCGAGGGACTAGCGGGGGAGAGACCCAGTACTTC
-,TRBJ2-2,TRBV7-3,-,CASSFRPGELFF,TGTGCCAGCAGCTTCCGCCCCGGGGAGCTGTTTTTT
-,TRBJ2-5,TRBV28,-,CASSTQGEGQETQYF,TGTGCCAGCAGTACTCAGGGTGAAGGCCAAGAGACCCAGTACTTC
few,TRBJ1-1,TRBV6-5,-,CASSYSGGARTEAFF,TGTGCCAGCAGTTACTCTGGGGGGGCGCGGACTGAAGCTTTCTTT